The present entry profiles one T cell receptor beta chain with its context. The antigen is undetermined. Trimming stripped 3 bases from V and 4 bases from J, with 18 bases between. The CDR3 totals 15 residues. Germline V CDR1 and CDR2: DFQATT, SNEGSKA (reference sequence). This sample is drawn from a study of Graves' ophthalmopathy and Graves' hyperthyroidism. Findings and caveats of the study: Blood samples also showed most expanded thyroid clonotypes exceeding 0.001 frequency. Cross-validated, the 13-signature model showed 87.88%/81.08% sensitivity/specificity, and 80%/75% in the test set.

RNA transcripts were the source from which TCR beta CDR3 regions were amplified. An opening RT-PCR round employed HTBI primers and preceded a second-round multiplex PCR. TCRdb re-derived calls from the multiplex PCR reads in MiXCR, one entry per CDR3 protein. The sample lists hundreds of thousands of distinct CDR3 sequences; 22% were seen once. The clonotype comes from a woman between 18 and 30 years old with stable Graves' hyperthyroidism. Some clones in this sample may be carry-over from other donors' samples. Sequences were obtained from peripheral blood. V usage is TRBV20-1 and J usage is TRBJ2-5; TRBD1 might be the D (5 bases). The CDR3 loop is CSARNRLVGGETQYF. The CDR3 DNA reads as TGCAGTGCTAGGAACAGGCTGGTTGGCGGAGAGACCCAGTACTTC.